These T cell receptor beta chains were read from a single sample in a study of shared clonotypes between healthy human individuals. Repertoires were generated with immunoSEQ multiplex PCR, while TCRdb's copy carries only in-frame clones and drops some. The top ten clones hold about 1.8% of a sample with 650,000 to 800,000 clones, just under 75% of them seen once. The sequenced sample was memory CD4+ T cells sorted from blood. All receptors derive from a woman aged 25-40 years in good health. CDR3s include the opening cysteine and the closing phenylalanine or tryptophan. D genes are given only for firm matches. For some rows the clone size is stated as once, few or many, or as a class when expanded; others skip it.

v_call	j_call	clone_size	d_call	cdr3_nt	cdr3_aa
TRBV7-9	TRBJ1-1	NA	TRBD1	TGTGCCAGCAGCCAAATCCGACAGGGGACCATGAGAGCTTTCTTT	CASSQIRQGTMRAFF
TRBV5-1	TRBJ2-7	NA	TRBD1	TGCGCCAGCACCCCGACAGGGTCCATGTGGGAGCAGTACTTC	CASTPTGSMWEQYF
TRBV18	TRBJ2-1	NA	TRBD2	TGTGCCAGCTCACCATGGACTAGCGGGACATACAATGAGCAGTTCTTC	CASSPWTSGTYNEQFF
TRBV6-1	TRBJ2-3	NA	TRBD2	TGTGCCGCCTCGGGACTAGTTGAAAATACGCAGTATTTT	CAASGLVENTQYF
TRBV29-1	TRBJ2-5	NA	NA	TGCAGCGTTGGAAGAGCGGAGGGGAGAGAGACCCAGTACTTC	CSVGRAEGRETQYF
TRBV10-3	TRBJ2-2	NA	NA	TGTGCCATCAGTGAGTCTCAGGGGATGGGCACCGGGGAGCTGTTTTTT	CAISESQGMGTGELFF
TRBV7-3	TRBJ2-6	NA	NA	TGTGCCAGCAGCTTAAGAGGATCTGGGGCCAACGTCCTGACTTTC	CASSLRGSGANVLTF
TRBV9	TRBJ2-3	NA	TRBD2	TGTGCCAGCAGCCGGACTAGCGGGACTGGTAGCACAGATACGCAGTATTTT	CASSRTSGTGSTDTQYF
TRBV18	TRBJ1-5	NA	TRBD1	TGTGCCAGCTCAACTGGACAGGGCGGTAGGAACAATCAGCCCCAGCATTTT	CASSTGQGGRNNQPQHF
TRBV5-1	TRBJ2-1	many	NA	TGCGCCAGCAGCCGCCAGGTAGGGGGCAATGAGCAGTTCTTC	CASSRQVGGNEQFF
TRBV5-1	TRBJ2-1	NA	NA	TGCGCCAGCAGCTTGGAGGGGGAGCAGTTCTTC	CASSLEGEQFF
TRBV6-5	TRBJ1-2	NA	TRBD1	TGTGCCAGCAGTACAGGGGAACCCTATGGCTACACCTTC	CASSTGEPYGYTF
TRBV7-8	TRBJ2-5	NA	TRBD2	TGTGCCAGCAGCTTGGGACTAACCCAAGAGACCCAGTACTTC	CASSLGLTQETQYF
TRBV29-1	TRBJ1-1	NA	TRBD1	TGCAGCGTTGTACAGGGGGGGAGGAGAAACACTGAAGCTTTCTTT	CSVVQGGRRNTEAFF
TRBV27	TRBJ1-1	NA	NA	TGTGCCAGCAGAGTGACTCAGAACACTGAAGCTTTCTTT	CASRVTQNTEAFF
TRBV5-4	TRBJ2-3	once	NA	TGTGCCAGCAGCTCCCCGGACAGAGATACGCAGTATTTT	CASSSPDRDTQYF
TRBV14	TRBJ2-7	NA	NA	TGTGCCAGCAGCCAAGTGTTTAGCGCAGGCTCCTACGAGCAGTACTTC	CASSQVFSAGSYEQYF
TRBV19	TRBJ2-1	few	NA	TGTGCCAGTAGTAAGGCCGAAGGGTCGCAGTTCTTC	CASSKAEGSQFF
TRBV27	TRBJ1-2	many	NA	TGTGCCACCCTCGGTTACGCTAACTATGGCTACACCTTC	CATLGYANYGYTF
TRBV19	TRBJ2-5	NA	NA	TGTGCCAGTAGTAGGGACACTCAAGAGACCCAGTACTTC	CASSRDTQETQYF
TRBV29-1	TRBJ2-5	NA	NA	TGCAGCGTTGGCGAAAACCAAGAGACCCAGTACTTC	CSVGENQETQYF
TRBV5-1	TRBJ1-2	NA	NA	TGCGCCAGCAGCTTGGATGCTGGGCAGGGTGCTGTCTATGGCTACACCTTC	CASSLDAGQGAVYGYTF
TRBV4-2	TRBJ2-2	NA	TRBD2	TGTGCCAGCAGCCAAGGCCGACTAGCGGGAGGTCCCAACACCGGGGAGCTGTTTTTT	CASSQGRLAGGPNTGELFF
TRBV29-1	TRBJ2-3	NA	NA	TGCAGCGTTGTTAGCGGATTATCCACAGATACGCAGTATTTT	CSVVSGLSTDTQYF
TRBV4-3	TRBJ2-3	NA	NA	TGCGCCAGCAGCCAAGGACAGGTGGACACAGATACGCAGTATTTT	CASSQGQVDTDTQYF
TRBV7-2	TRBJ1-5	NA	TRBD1	TGTGCCAGCAGCTTATTCCAGGGGGCGAATCAGCCCCAGCATTTT	CASSLFQGANQPQHF
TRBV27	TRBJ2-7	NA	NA	TGTGCCAGCAGTCCGTCCGCCGTATCCTACGAGCAGTACTTC	CASSPSAVSYEQYF
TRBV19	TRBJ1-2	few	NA	TGTGCCAGTAGCTTGAGGACAGAAAGATATGGCTACACCTTC	CASSLRTERYGYTF